These 17 T cell receptor beta chains share one sample of origin, sequenced in a study of cytomegalovirus exposure and HLA in healthy donors. A multiplex PCR was run with 60 Vbeta primers and 13 Jbeta primers. Repertoires were generated with immunoSEQ multiplex PCR, while TCRdb's copy carries only in-frame clones and drops some. In the table there are about 140,000 clones, around 80% of which are singletons. Sequenced: PBMCs. These receptors all come from a man younger than 30 in good health and CMV-seropositive.

The rearrangement links TRBV6-4 to TRBJ1-2; a possible D gene is TRBD1 (5 bases). CDR3 length: 17 amino acids. The germline V gene has CDR1 MRHNA and CDR2 SNTAGT. V lost 2 bases, J lost 4 bases, and 20 bases lay in between. Written as DNA, the CDR3 is TGTGCCAGCAGTGACCGGGGGGGTCCCGGGCTCTCCTATGGCTACACCTTC. Protein product: CASSDRGGPGLSYGYTF.

J is TRBJ1-4 and V is TRBV28, with D possibly matching TRBD1 (6 bases). The germline V gene has CDR1 MDHEN and CDR2 SYDVKM. The CDR3 loop spans 19 amino acids. Trimming shortened V by 3 bases and J by 0 bases, and 20 bases separated the two germline ends. The CDR3 loop is CASSFPPHRVKSTNEKLFF. CDR3 coding DNA: TGTGCCAGCAGTTTCCCCCCCCACAGGGTTAAATCAACTAATGAAAAACTGTTTTTT.

The J gene is TRBJ2-7, the V gene TRBV2; 9 nucleotides match TRBD1. CDR1 and CDR2 from the germline V gene are SNHLY and FYNNEI. The V and J ends lost 6 bases and 4 bases, in that order; junction bases with no gene match: 13. The CDR3 is 16 residues long. In DNA, the CDR3 is TGTGCCAGCAGCGCTTTTACAGGGGGCTTTTTGTACGAGCAGTACTTC. This gives the protein CASSAFTGGFLYEQYF.

This clone was observed a few times. This chain joins TRBV5-1 and TRBJ1-1; possibly TRBD1 for D (6 bases). Germline-derived CDR1 and CDR2 are SGHRS and YFSETQ. The CDR3 covers 18 residues. Trimming left V 3 bases short and J 0 bases short, with 21 bases between. The CDR3 is CASSSERVQGYMNTEAFF. The CDR3 DNA reads TGCGCCAGCAGCTCGGAAAGAGTACAGGGCTACATGAACACTGAAGCTTTCTTT. The whole variable domain, filled in from reference TRBV5-1 and TRBJ1-1, reads KAGVTQTPRYLIKTRGQQVTLSCSPISGHRSVSWYQQTPGQGLQFLFEYFSETQRNKGNFPGRFSGRQFSNSRSEMNVSTLELGDSALYLCASSSERVQGYMNTEAFFGQGTRLTVV.

Turning to this clone: One junction end does not reproduce the germline sequence, and a read error may be involved. V gene TRBV2 combines with J gene TRBJ1-1; TRBD1 matches at 7 bases. From germline, CDR1 is SNHLY and CDR2 FYNNEI. This CDR3 region has 13 residues. As DNA, the CDR3 is TGTGCCAGCAATGAACAGGGGATGACTGAAGCTTTCTTT. This translates into CASNEQGMTEAFF.

The chain joins TRBV9 to TRBJ1-3; D is uncertain. Germline values: CDR1 SGDLS, CDR2 YYNGEE. V lost 0 bases and J 2 bases, leaving 12 bases between the germline ends. CDR3 length equals 16 residues. In nucleotides, the CDR3 is TGTGCCAGCAGCGTAGGTGAAAGGGAGGCTGGAAACACCATATATTTT. This codes for CASSVGEREAGNTIYF.

The chain is built from TRBV19 and TRBJ1-2; 8 nucleotides align to TRBD1. Germline CDR1 reads LNHDA; CDR2 reads SQIVND (reference sequence). CDR3 size: 12 residues. J lost 3 bases, V lost 9 bases, and 3 bases had no gene match. CDR3 loop: CASRQGYYGYTF. The CDR3 DNA follows: TGTGCCAGCCGACAGGGGTACTATGGCTACACCTTC.

The chain is built from TRBV10-3 and TRBJ2-2; TRBD2 aligns across 13 bases. The CDR3 loop spans 18 amino acids. Germline CDR1 and CDR2: ENHRY and SYGVKD. Trimming took 3 bases from V and 1 from J; bases not matched to a gene: 5. CDR3 bases: TGTGCCATCAGTGATGCACTAGCGGGGGGGGTGAACACCGGGGAGCTGTTTTTT. It codes for CAISDALAGGVNTGELFF.

This clone showed up just once. The gene calls are TRBV27 and TRBJ2-7; D may be TRBD2 (5 bases). Trimming took 4 bases from V and 5 from J, leaving 15 bases between them. This CDR3 has 14 amino acids. Looked up from germline, CDR1 is MNHEY and CDR2 is SMNVEV (reference sequence). CDR3 sequence: CASSSIAGAHEQYF. The CDR3 coding sequence is TGTGCCAGCAGTTCCATCGCGGGCGCACACGAGCAGTACTTC.

The CDR3 bases are TGTGCCAGCAGTTTCCTGGGACAGGGTACCTACGAGCAGTACTTC. As protein: CASSFLGQGTYEQYF. J is TRBJ2-7 and V is TRBV28, with 9 positions matching TRBD1. This CDR3 spans 15 amino acids. Germline assignment: CDR1 MDHEN and CDR2 SYDVKM. The trim removed 3 bases at V and 2 bases at J, leaving 5 bases unmatched.

The chain combines TRBV9 with TRBJ1-2, with D possibly being TRBD1 (6 bases). Germline V gene lookup returns CDR1 SGDLS and CDR2 YYNGEE. The CDR3 runs to 14 residues. The germline V and J ends were trimmed by 0 bases and 7 bases, with 13 bases remaining between them. DNA of the CDR3: TGTGCCAGCAGCGTAGGCCCCAGGGGATCTGGCTACACCTTC. Its translation: CASSVGPRGSGYTF.

The chain employs TRBV7-2 and TRBJ2-7, with D perhaps matching TRBD1 (6 bases). Looked up from germline, CDR1 is SGHTA and CDR2 is FQGNSA. The V end was cut by 5 bases, the J end by 10 bases, with 12 bases between. This CDR3 is 11 amino acids long. The CDR3 coding sequence is TGTGCCAGCAGCACCGGGACAAAACAGTACTTC. It encodes CASSTGTKQYF.

The rearrangement uses TRBV2 and TRBJ1-1; D call uncertain. The germline CDR1 and CDR2 sequences are SNHLY and FYNNEI. Trimming shortened V by 4 bases and J by 1 base, and 10 bases separated the two germline ends. This CDR3 contains 14 residues. CDR3 DNA: TGTGCCAGCAGTGGAGGAAGGTGGAACACTGAAGCTTTCTTT. Its protein product is CASSGGRWNTEAFF.

This clone was counted once. This sequence joins TRBV2 and TRBJ2-2; 7 nucleotides line up with TRBD1. Germline assignment: CDR1 SNHLY and CDR2 FYNNEI. The CDR3 totals 14 residues. V shed 6 bases and J 5 bases; nucleotides not matched to a gene: 6. CDR3 region: CASSDRVGTGELFF. For the CDR3, the DNA is TGTGCCAGCAGCGACAGGGTAGGGACCGGGGAGCTGTTTTTT.

This clone was seen more than once but under ten times. V and J are TRBV19 and TRBJ1-4; D remains ambiguous. Trimming removed 5 bases from V and 3 bases from J, with 13 bases in between. The CDR3 covers 15 residues. The germline V gene encodes CDR1 LNHDA and CDR2 SQIVND (reference sequence). The CDR3 reads CASSLQAQANEKLFF. DNA for the CDR3: TGTGCCAGTAGTCTCCAAGCTCAGGCTAATGAAAAACTGTTTTTT.

V is TRBV28 and J is TRBJ1-3, with D unclear. The V gene's germline CDR1 is MDHEN and CDR2 SYDVKM. V lost 3 bases and J lost 0, with 12 bases in between. The CDR3 is 16 amino acids. This CDR3 is CASSLPLRGSGNTIYF. CDR3 DNA sequence: TGTGCCAGCAGTTTGCCCCTCCGGGGCTCTGGAAACACCATATATTTT.

This sequence joins TRBV5-1 and TRBJ2-5, with D possibly TRBD2 on 7 matching bases. This CDR3 has 12 amino acids. CDR1 is SGHRS, CDR2 YFSETQ, per germline. Trimming removed 0 bases at V and 10 bases at J, with 10 bases between. The CDR3: CASSLGGGDQYF. The DNA for the CDR3 is TGCGCCAGCAGCTTGGGGGGGGGCGACCAGTACTTC.